The 27 T cell receptor beta chains below all came from one sample that was sequenced in a study of CD8 T cells in Susac syndrome. Random-hexamer reverse transcription was applied to roughly 0.45 to 1 ug RNA. TCRdb re-called the immunoSEQ multiplex PCR reads with MiXCR, one entry per CDR3 protein. The table records approximately 280,000 distinct CDR3 sequences, about 85% of them present only once. Sample: CD8+ T cells from PBMCs. These receptors all come from a human donor with multiple sclerosis.

This clonotype has a single count. The CDR3 DNA reads as TGTGCCAGCAGTTCGGGGTTGGGGGGCGCGAAGGAGACCCAGTACTTC. Protein sequence: CASSSGLGGAKETQYF. The chain recombines TRBV9 with TRBJ2-5, with D possibly being TRBD1 or TRBD2 (6 bases each). This CDR3 region has 16 residues. CDR1 SGDLS and CDR2 YYNGEE come from the germline V gene. V lost 5 bases and J 5 bases, leaving 22 bases between the germline ends.

This chain links TRBV29-1 with TRBJ1-2; 7 nucleotides align to TRBD1. Germline lookup yields CDR1 SQVTM and CDR2 ANQGSEA. The V segment lost 5 bases and the J segment 4 bases; nucleotides outside the gene matches: 4. The CDR3 sequence is 12 residues long. The chain's CDR3 is CSVTGDGYGYTF. The DNA of the CDR3 is TGCAGCGTTACAGGGGACGGCTATGGCTACACCTTC.

The rearrangement joins TRBV27 to TRBJ2-1; 7 bases line up with TRBD1. V lost 4 bases to trimming and J lost 4 bases; unmatched junction nucleotides: 1. Germline V gene lookup returns CDR1 MNHEY and CDR2 SMNVEV (reference sequence). The CDR3 runs to 13 residues. The CDR3 DNA sequence: TGTGCCAGCAGTTGGGACAGTTACAATGAGCAGTTCTTC. Protein sequence: CASSWDSYNEQFF.

The rearrangement uses TRBV28 and TRBJ2-5; 10 bases align to TRBD2. The germline CDR1 and CDR2 sequences are MDHEN and SYDVKM. The trim removed 3 bases at V and 1 base at J, leaving 11 bases unmatched. This CDR3 contains 18 residues. The CDR3 reads CASSFLVAGGVIQETQYF. In nucleotides, the CDR3 is TGTGCCAGCAGTTTTCTCGTAGCGGGAGGCGTCATCCAAGAGACCCAGTACTTC.

The chain is built from TRBV29-1 and TRBJ2-3; 7 bases fit TRBD2. Germline lookup yields CDR1 SQVTM and CDR2 ANQGSEA. This CDR3 region has 16 residues. With 0 bases clipped from V and 3 bases from J, the junction kept 9 bases outside the gene matches. The CDR3 here is CSVEEWAREGTDTQYF. The CDR3 region has the DNA TGCAGCGTTGAAGAATGGGCCAGGGAGGGGACAGATACGCAGTATTTT.

The genes are TRBV29-1 and TRBJ2-1; D may be TRBD1 or TRBD2 (5 bases each). The V end was cut by 4 bases, the J end by 6 bases, with 16 bases between. The germline CDR1 and CDR2 sequences are SQVTM and ANQGSEA. This CDR3 is built from 14 residues. The CDR3 loop is CSVGPGPRGNEQFF. In nucleotides, the CDR3 is TGCAGCGTTGGTCCGGGACCCCGGGGCAATGAGCAGTTCTTC.

The genes are TRBV11-2 and TRBJ2-1, with a weak D call TRBD2 (6 bases). There are 16 residues in the CDR3. Looked up from germline, CDR1 is SGHAT and CDR2 is FQNNGV. V shed 4 bases and J shed 5 bases, with 18 bases lying between them. The CDR3 loop is CASSSDPRLVDNEQFF. CDR3 bases: TGTGCCAGCAGCTCGGACCCTCGACTAGTGGACAATGAGCAGTTCTTC.

The chain carries TRBV5-6 and TRBJ2-1; D is perhaps TRBD1 (6 bases). Trimming took 6 bases from V and 3 from J, leaving 10 bases between them. The CDR3 extends over 13 amino acids. CDR1 is SGHDT and CDR2 is YYEEEE in the germline V gene. CDR3 nucleotide sequence: TGTGCCAGCACCGGGGACAACTACAATGAGCAGTTCTTC. Translating gives CASTGDNYNEQFF.

The rearrangement links TRBV27 to TRBJ2-1; TRBD1 matches 10 bases. Germline V CDR1 and CDR2: MNHEY, SMNVEV (reference sequence). V lost 0 bases, J lost 7 bases, and 6 bases stayed unmatched. The CDR3 has 16 amino acids. The CDR3 loop reads CASSLSAGTGANEQFF. The CDR3 coding sequence is TGTGCCAGCAGTTTATCCGCCGGGACAGGGGCTAATGAGCAGTTCTTC.

The chain couples TRBV12-3 or TRBV12-4 to TRBJ1-1; weak D call: TRBD1 (6 bases). This CDR3 is 14 amino acids long. Between the trimmed V and J ends, which lost 0 bases and 1 base, there was a span of 6 bases. The CDR3 DNA follows: TGTGCCAGCAGTTTAGCGACAGGGAACACTGAAGCTTTCTTT. It is translated as CASSLATGNTEAFF.

The V and J genes are TRBV12-3 or TRBV12-4 and TRBJ1-5; no firm D call. The CDR3 runs 15 residues. V was pared by 0 bases and J by 2 bases, with 8 bases between. CDR3 coding DNA: TGTGCCAGCAGTTTAGCCCAGGCGGGCAATCAGCCCCAGCATTTT. This gives the protein CASSLAQAGNQPQHF.

This rearrangement joins TRBV3-1 to TRBJ2-7; the match to TRBD2 covers 11 bases. After removal of 1 base from V and 4 bases from J, the junction contained 3 bases not matched to a gene. The CDR3 covers 15 residues. Germline V gene lookup returns CDR1 LGHDT and CDR2 YNNKEL (reference sequence). This CDR3 is CASSQGLAGIYEQYF. Written as DNA, the CDR3 is TGTGCCAGCAGCCAAGGACTAGCGGGGATTTACGAGCAGTACTTC.

In this sample, this clonotype turned up once. The chain couples TRBV28 to TRBJ2-7; TRBD2 matches at 12 bases. There are 16 residues in the CDR3. Germline lookup yields CDR1 MDHEN and CDR2 SYDVKM. The J segment lost 6 bases and the V segment lost 2 bases, leaving 8 bases of the junction unmatched. CDR3 region: CASSLGLAGGFSEQYF. Here the CDR3 DNA reads TGTGCCAGCAGTTTAGGGCTAGCGGGAGGGTTCTCCGAGCAGTACTTC.

J is TRBJ2-7 and V is TRBV20-1, with 7 bases that match TRBD2. Trimming removed 5 bases from V and 3 bases from J; junction bases left unmatched: 10. This CDR3 spans 14 amino acids. Germline CDR1 and CDR2: DFQATT and SNEGSKA (reference sequence). The CDR3 sequence is CSALREANYYEQYF. For the CDR3, the DNA is TGCAGTGCTCTCCGGGAGGCCAATTACTACGAGCAGTACTTC.

This rearrangement joins TRBV2 to TRBJ2-1, with TRBD1 identical over 8 bases. CDR3 length equals 14 residues. Unmatched junction bases numbered 8, after V lost 4 bases and J lost 9 bases. Germline lookup yields CDR1 SNHLY and CDR2 FYNNEI. The CDR3 DNA reads as TGTGCCAGCAGTGCCAGACAGGGGTTTGTTGAGCAGTTCTTC. This codes for CASSARQGFVEQFF.

J is TRBJ2-1 and V is TRBV30; 9 bases are shared with TRBD2. Looked up from germline, CDR1 is GTSNPN and CDR2 is SVGIG (reference sequence). V lost 4 bases to trimming and J lost 7 bases; unmatched junction nucleotides: 5. The CDR3 has 13 amino acids. This CDR3 reads CAWNLLAGNEQFF. For the CDR3, the DNA is TGTGCCTGGAATTTACTAGCGGGTAATGAGCAGTTCTTC. The variable domain in full, completed from reference TRBV30 and TRBJ2-1, reads SQTIHQWPATLVQPVGSPLSLECTVEGTSNPNLYWYRQAAGRGLQLLFYSVGIGQISSEVPQNLSASRPQDRQFILSSKKLLLSDSGFYLCAWNLLAGNEQFFGPGTRLTVL.

This chain links TRBV28 with TRBJ1-2; 9 nucleotides match TRBD1. CDR1 and CDR2 from the germline V gene are MDHEN and SYDVKM. The CDR3 runs 14 residues. The V gene end was trimmed by 6 bases and the J gene end by 6 bases; junction bases not matched to a gene: 8. The CDR3 spells CASSSVRTGDGYTF. The CDR3 DNA is TGTGCCAGCAGCTCTGTCAGGACAGGGGATGGCTACACCTTC.

The rearrangement joins TRBV5-6 to TRBJ2-7; the match to TRBD1 covers 8 bases. The germline gives CDR1 SGHDT, CDR2 YYEEEE. Losses at the gene ends were 3 bases for V and 2 bases for J; bases not matched to a gene: 13. The CDR3 covers 17 residues. The CDR3 region is CASSSIIRTGRTYEQYF. The DNA for the CDR3 is TGTGCCAGCAGCTCCATTATACGGACAGGGAGAACCTACGAGCAGTACTTC. Full variable domain (remainder filled in from reference TRBV5-6 and TRBJ2-7): DAGVTQSPTHLIKTRGQQVTLRCSPKSGHDTVSWYQQALGQGPQFIFQYYEEEERQRGNFPDRFSGHQFPNYSSELNVNALLLGDSALYLCASSSIIRTGRTYEQYFGPGTRLTVT.

The chain combines TRBV27 with TRBJ2-7, with D unclear. The CDR3 extends over 13 amino acids. Germline values: CDR1 MNHEY, CDR2 SMNVEV (reference sequence). V was cut by 5 bases and J by 2 bases, with 10 bases left in between. The CDR3 here is CASSRTKPYEQYF. Here the CDR3 DNA reads TGTGCCAGCAGTCGCACTAAGCCCTACGAGCAGTACTTC.

The V gene is TRBV4-1, the J gene TRBJ2-3; a possible D gene is TRBD1 (6 bases). Germline values: CDR1 MGHRA, CDR2 YSYEKL. This CDR3 has 14 amino acids. V lost 3 bases and J lost 3, with 10 bases in between. The CDR3 here is CASSQGDITDTQYF. The CDR3 DNA sequence: TGCGCCAGCAGCCAGGGGGACATAACAGATACGCAGTATTTT.

The rearrangement joins TRBV29-1 to TRBJ2-7; D is ambiguous. Trimming took 1 base from V and 4 from J, leaving 8 bases between them. The CDR3 is 12 amino acids. Germline CDR1 is SQVTM and CDR2 is ANQGSEA. The CDR3 loop reads CSVEVSVYEQYF. The CDR3 region has the DNA TGCAGCGTTGAAGTATCCGTATACGAGCAGTACTTC.

The chain's CDR3 is CASSAWRANTGELFF. CDR3 coding DNA: TGTGCCAGCTCGGCCTGGAGGGCCAACACCGGGGAGCTGTTTTTT. This chain uses TRBV9 with TRBJ2-2; a weak D match, TRBD2 (6 bases). Germline lookup yields CDR1 SGDLS and CDR2 YYNGEE. The germline V and J ends were trimmed by 7 bases and 2 bases, with 15 bases remaining between them. This CDR3 contains 15 residues.

This sequence joins TRBV6-1 and TRBJ1-2; D uncertain. With 1 base removed from V and 8 bases from J, the gap between germline ends came to 11 bases. CDR3 length equals 13 residues. From germline, CDR1 is MNHNS and CDR2 SASEGT. The CDR3 loop reads CASSEGYGGGYTF. DNA of the CDR3: TGTGCCAGCAGTGAAGGGTACGGTGGAGGCTACACCTTC.

The chain combines TRBV6-1 with TRBJ2-7, with 7 bases lining up with TRBD1. CDR1 is MNHNS and CDR2 is SASEGT in the germline V gene. This CDR3 region has 14 residues. After removal of 2 bases from V and 2 bases from J, the junction contained 3 bases not matched to a gene. CDR3 bases: TGTGCCAGCAGTGAATTGACAGGGACCTACGAGCAGTACTTC. Protein sequence: CASSELTGTYEQYF.

The gene calls are TRBV27 and TRBJ1-4; no firm D call. Germline-derived CDR1 and CDR2 are MNHEY and SMNVEV (reference sequence). The CDR3 covers 13 residues. V was cut by 7 bases and J by 8 bases, with 14 bases left in between. The CDR3 DNA reads TGTGCCAGCAAAGTAGGGCTGGGGGAAAAACTGTTTTTT. Translated, it gives CASKVGLGEKLFF.

This clonotype was observed a single time. The chain joins TRBV10-3 to TRBJ1-5; D is uncertain. Trimming removed 3 bases at V and 4 bases at J, with 7 bases between. This CDR3 is 13 amino acids long. Germline V lookup: CDR1 ENHRY, CDR2 SYGVKD. In DNA form, the CDR3 reads TGTGCCATCAGTGATGGGAGTAATCAGCCCCAGCATTTT. Translated, it gives CAISDGSNQPQHF.

The gene calls are TRBV2 and TRBJ1-1; the D is unclear. Germline loops: CDR1 SNHLY, CDR2 FYNNEI. The ends were cut back, 4 bases at V and 11 bases at J, with 11 bases in the middle. The CDR3 extends over 11 amino acids. The DNA for the CDR3 is TGTGCCAGCAGTGGGAAGGCTTCGGCTTTCTTT. This encodes CASSGKASAFF.